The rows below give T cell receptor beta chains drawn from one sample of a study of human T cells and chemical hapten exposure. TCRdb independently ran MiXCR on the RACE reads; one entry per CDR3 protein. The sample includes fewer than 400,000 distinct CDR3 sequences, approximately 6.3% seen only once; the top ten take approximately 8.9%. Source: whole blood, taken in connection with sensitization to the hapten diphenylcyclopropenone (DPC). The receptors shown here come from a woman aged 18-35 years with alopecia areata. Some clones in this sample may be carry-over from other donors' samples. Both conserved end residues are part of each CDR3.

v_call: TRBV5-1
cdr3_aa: CASSPDSSGGGYEQYF

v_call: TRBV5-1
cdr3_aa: CASSDSETQYF

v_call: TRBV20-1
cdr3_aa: CSAQHQETQYF

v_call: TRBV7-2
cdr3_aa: CASSLNPKRAYTDTQYF

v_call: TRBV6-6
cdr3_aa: CASSLGTVQETQYF

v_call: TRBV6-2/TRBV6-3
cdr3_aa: CASSYSGLAYEQYF

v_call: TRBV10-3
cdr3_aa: CAISQSTGTEAFF

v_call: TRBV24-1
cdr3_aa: CATSDNRGYNEQFF

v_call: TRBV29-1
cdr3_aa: CSVGSLTYEQYF

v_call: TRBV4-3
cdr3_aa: CASSQDSLAGGPETQYF

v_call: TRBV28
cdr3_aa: CASSLIPPLVPLHF

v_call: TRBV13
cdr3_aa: CASRRTSGASSYEQYF

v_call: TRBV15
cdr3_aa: CATSPRRGASEQFF

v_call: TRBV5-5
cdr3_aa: CASSLGRAFETQYF